The 27 T cell receptor beta chains below were found in one sample sequenced in a study of blood T cells in healthy people across ages. Sample-barcoded 5' priming and a J-beta primer mix drove a second PCR of roughly 6 to 12 cycles. MiXCR, run by TCRdb on the 5' RACE reads, gives a single entry per CDR3 protein. The sample has over a million distinct CDR3 sequences, about 42% seen once. The sequencing sample was made of blood. The receptor set was obtained from a woman aged 18-30 years in good health.

Here the CDR3 reads CASSGNPGRTEAFF. In nucleotides, the CDR3 is TGTGCCAGCAGCGGCAATCCGGGGAGAACTGAAGCTTTCTTT. The rearrangement joins TRBV9 to TRBJ1-1, with D uncertain. The germline V gene encodes CDR1 SGDLS and CDR2 YYNGEE. The CDR3 has 14 amino acids. Trimming shortened V by 3 bases and J by 5 bases, and 14 bases separated the two germline ends.

V gene TRBV12-3 or TRBV12-4 combines with J gene TRBJ1-2; 7 bases align to TRBD1. The V segment lost 5 bases and the J segment 3 bases; nucleotides outside the gene matches: 6. The CDR3 length is 14 residues. The CDR3 here is CASSNRDSHYGYTF. Written as DNA, the CDR3 is TGTGCCAGCAGTAACCGGGACAGCCACTATGGCTACACCTTC.

This clonotype came up a few times. The CDR3 reads CASSQDSNVEKLFF. The CDR3 nucleotides read TGCGCCAGCAGCCAAGATTCGAATGTCGAAAAACTGTTTTTT. The rearrangement links TRBV4-3 to TRBJ1-4; D is uncertain. Trimming took 0 bases from V and 8 from J, leaving 10 bases between them. The CDR3 has 14 residues. Germline V gives CDR1 LGHNA, CDR2 YSLEER.

The V call is TRBV20-1, the J call TRBJ1-6; tentative D call: TRBD1 (5 bases). The V gene's germline CDR1 is DFQATT and CDR2 SNEGSKA (reference sequence). This CDR3 has 16 amino acids. Trimming stripped 7 bases from V and 2 bases from J, with 18 bases between. The CDR3 coding sequence is TGCAGTGGGGGGAGTCGAGGAGATACCTATAATTCACCCCTCCACTTT. Encoded protein: CSGGSRGDTYNSPLHF.

The chain links TRBV20-1 to TRBJ2-7, with D possibly being TRBD2 (6 bases). CDR1 DFQATT and CDR2 SNEGSKA come from the germline V gene (reference sequence). The germline V and J ends were trimmed by 7 bases and 7 bases, with 23 bases remaining between them. The CDR3 has 14 residues. Written as DNA, the CDR3 is TGCAGTGGCGCCGGGGGACCGCGAGCTAATGAGCAGTACTTC. Protein product: CSGAGGPRANEQYF.

The genes are TRBV7-6 and TRBJ1-3; D uncertain. Per germline, CDR1 SGHVS and CDR2 FNYEAQ. This CDR3 has 16 amino acids. Trimming cost V 1 base and J 6 bases, with 16 bases left between them. CDR3 bases: TGTGCCAGCAGCTTAGTAAACTTCATGGGAGAAAACACCATATATTTT. It encodes CASSLVNFMGENTIYF.

The chain has TRBV7-2 and TRBJ2-7, with 9 bases that match TRBD1. The CDR3 is 15 amino acids. J gave up 4 bases and V 5 bases, and 9 bases lay outside the gene matches. Germline values: CDR1 SGHTA, CDR2 FQGNSA. In nucleotides, the CDR3 is TGTGCCAGCAGCAAAGGACAGGGGAGAGTGTACGAGCAGTACTTC. It specifies CASSKGQGRVYEQYF.

This clonotype has just a few counts. This chain connects TRBV25-1 to TRBJ1-2; D is ambiguous. CDR1 is MGHDK and CDR2 is SYGVNS in the germline V gene. There are 14 residues in the CDR3. The V and J ends lost 3 bases and 2 bases respectively, with 10 bases between them. CDR3 nucleotide sequence: TGTGCCAGCAGTGAGGATGGAGGGAACTATGGCTACACCTTC. Its protein product is CASSEDGGNYGYTF.

V gene TRBV27 combines with J gene TRBJ2-5; 9 bases fit TRBD1. Germline V lookup: CDR1 MNHEY, CDR2 SMNVEV (reference sequence). The CDR3 loop spans 20 amino acids. V lost 7 bases, J lost 2 bases, and 23 bases stayed unmatched. The CDR3: CASTANPGQGHTSPQETQYF. CDR3 bases: TGTGCCAGCACCGCTAACCCGGGACAGGGCCACACTTCCCCTCAAGAGACCCAGTACTTC.

The chain couples TRBV5-1 to TRBJ1-2; TRBD1 aligns across 8 bases. CDR3 size: 16 residues. V shed 0 bases, J shed 1 base, and the junction held 5 bases outside the gene matches. Germline V gives CDR1 SGHRS, CDR2 YFSETQ. CDR3 DNA sequence: TGCGCCAGCAGCTTGGGTTGGGACAGGCTTAACTATGGCTACACCTTC. Translated: CASSLGWDRLNYGYTF.

This chain connects TRBV12-3 or TRBV12-4 to TRBJ2-6; 11 positions match TRBD1. J was trimmed by 6 bases and V by 4 bases; bases with no gene match: 2. The CDR3 loop spans 15 amino acids. The CDR3 reads CASSSGQGAANVLTF. The CDR3 DNA follows: TGTGCCAGCAGTTCAGGACAGGGGGCGGCCAACGTCCTGACTTTC.

The chain has TRBV11-2 and TRBJ1-1, with a possible D match to TRBD1 (5 bases). This CDR3 has 19 residues. Trimming pared 3 bases from V and 1 base from J, leaving 24 bases between. CDR1 is SGHAT, CDR2 FQNNGV, per germline. CDR3 coding DNA: TGTGCCAGCAGCTTTTCGGGGGTGTCCGTGGGCAGGGCGAACACTGAAGCTTTCTTT. Translated, it gives CASSFSGVSVGRANTEAFF.

This clonotype has only a few counts. The chain joins TRBV20-1 to TRBJ1-2; D uncertain. V lost 3 bases and J 4 bases, leaving 15 bases between the germline ends. Germline CDR1 reads DFQATT; CDR2 reads SNEGSKA (reference sequence). The CDR3 has 14 residues. The CDR3 spells CSASFHGESYGYTF. CDR3 DNA: TGCAGTGCTAGTTTCCACGGGGAATCCTATGGCTACACCTTC.

The rearrangement links TRBV20-1 to TRBJ2-7; no definite D call. Looked up from germline, CDR1 is DFQATT and CDR2 is SNEGSKA (reference sequence). Trimming removed 3 bases at V and 5 bases at J, with 17 bases between. The CDR3 has 14 amino acids. The CDR3 region has the DNA TGCAGTGCTAGCATCGGGCACCTTCGGAACGAGCAGTACTTC. It encodes CSASIGHLRNEQYF.

The V gene is TRBV5-1, the J gene TRBJ2-1, with D maybe TRBD2 (6 bases). CDR1 and CDR2 (germline): SGHRS, YFSETQ. The CDR3 contains 15 residues. V was clipped by 0 bases and J by 6 bases, with 13 bases between them. CDR3 coding DNA: TGCGCCAGCAGCTTGGCGGTAGCGGCGGGCAATGAGCAGTTCTTC. This codes for CASSLAVAAGNEQFF.

This clonotype has just a few counts. CDR3 residues: CASIGLAGDNEQFF. CDR3 nucleotides: TGTGCCAGCATAGGGCTAGCGGGGGATAATGAGCAGTTCTTC. This rearrangement joins TRBV2 to TRBJ2-1; TRBD2 matches at 10 bases. The trim removed 7 bases at V and 7 bases at J, leaving 7 bases unmatched. This CDR3 region has 14 residues. Looked up from germline, CDR1 is SNHLY and CDR2 is FYNNEI.

The rearrangement joins TRBV20-1 to TRBJ2-1, with unresolved D. The CDR3 length is 11 residues. With 3 bases removed from V and 7 bases from J, the gap between germline ends came to 7 bases. Looked up from germline, CDR1 is DFQATT and CDR2 is SNEGSKA (reference sequence). CDR3 residues: CSARQANEQFF. The CDR3 coding sequence is TGCAGTGCTAGGCAAGCAAATGAGCAGTTCTTC.

The chain links TRBV15 to TRBJ1-4; TRBD1 might be the D (5 bases). The V end lost 1 base, the J end lost 7 bases, and 13 bases lay between the germline ends. The germline V gene encodes CDR1 LNHNV and CDR2 YYDKDF (reference sequence). The CDR3 consists of 15 residues. CDR3 residues: CATSRVRRAGEKLFF. The CDR3 nucleotides are TGTGCCACCAGCAGAGTGCGCAGGGCGGGTGAAAAACTGTTTTTT.

The CDR3 DNA reads as TGTGCCAGCTCCCCCACGGCGTCTAAAGAGACCCAGTACTTC. Encoded protein: CASSPTASKETQYF. The rearrangement links TRBV18 to TRBJ2-5; D not certain. This CDR3 is built from 14 residues. Germline V CDR1 and CDR2: KGHSH, LQKENI. Trimming shortened V by 6 bases and J by 3 bases, and 14 bases separated the two germline ends.

This clonotype has only a few counts. The chain combines TRBV6-5 with TRBJ1-2, with 7 positions matching TRBD1. The CDR3 has 15 residues. Germline-derived CDR1 and CDR2 are MNHEY and SVGAGI. Germline trimming cut 2 bases from V and 4 bases from J; bases unmatched to any gene: 7. Here the CDR3 reads CASSYLGQAVYGYTF. In DNA, the CDR3 is TGTGCCAGCAGTTACCTTGGACAGGCCGTCTATGGCTACACCTTC.

This clonotype was counted a few times. V gene TRBV29-1 combines with J gene TRBJ2-3; TRBD1 might be the D (6 bases). Germline loops: CDR1 SQVTM, CDR2 ANQGSEA. The V end lost 6 bases, the J end lost 10 bases, and 14 bases lay between the germline ends. The CDR3 totals 11 residues. The CDR3: CSVAIQGAQYF. Here the CDR3 DNA reads TGCAGCGTCGCCATACAGGGTGCGCAGTATTTT.

The chain carries TRBV12-3 or TRBV12-4 and TRBJ2-4; D might be TRBD2 (5 bases). The CDR3 is 14 amino acids. V lost 7 bases to trimming and J lost 8 bases, with 18 bases between them. CDR3 sequence (DNA): TGTGCCAGCACCCAGGTTGGGGAGACTGACATTCAGTACTTC. Encoded protein: CASTQVGETDIQYF.

This chain connects TRBV4-3 to TRBJ2-2; D uncertain. Germline CDR1 and CDR2: LGHNA and YSLEER. Trimming took off 3 bases at V and 2 bases at J, with 7 bases between the two ends. This CDR3 region has 14 residues. CDR3 DNA sequence: TGCGCCAGCAGCCATGATTTTAACACCGGGGAGCTGTTTTTT. This sequence encodes CASSHDFNTGELFF.

This clonotype was counted only a few times. The rearrangement joins TRBV7-2 to TRBJ2-1; 9 bases match TRBD2. This CDR3 comprises 13 residues. The trim removed 6 bases at V and 7 bases at J, leaving 4 bases unmatched. Germline V lookup: CDR1 SGHTA, CDR2 FQGNSA. For the CDR3, the DNA is TGTGCCAGCAGGGTAGCGGGAGTGAATGAGCAGTTCTTC. Amino acid sequence: CASRVAGVNEQFF.

This chain links TRBV4-1 with TRBJ2-1; the match to TRBD2 covers 7 bases. This CDR3 comprises 16 residues. CDR1 and CDR2 (germline): MGHRA, YSYEKL. Unmatched junction bases numbered 9, after V lost 1 base and J lost 6 bases. The chain's CDR3 is CASSQGVERGFNEQFF. The CDR3, as DNA: TGCGCCAGCAGCCAAGGGGTCGAGCGGGGATTCAATGAGCAGTTCTTC.

A single count supports this clonotype. The genes are TRBV19 and TRBJ2-1; no clear D. This CDR3 is 14 amino acids long. The V gene's germline CDR1 is LNHDA and CDR2 SQIVND (reference sequence). V was pared by 7 bases and J by 2 bases, with 12 bases between. DNA of the CDR3: TGTGCCAGTAAGGCACTGACCCCCTACAATGAGCAGTTCTTC. This translates into CASKALTPYNEQFF.

The V and J genes are TRBV7-2 and TRBJ2-3; D call uncertain. Germline assignment: CDR1 SGHTA and CDR2 FQGNSA. The CDR3 has 12 amino acids. Trimming took 3 bases from V and 6 from J, leaving 7 bases between them. The DNA for the CDR3 is TGTGCCAGCAGCTTCTCCTACGATACGCAGTATTTT. Its translation is CASSFSYDTQYF.